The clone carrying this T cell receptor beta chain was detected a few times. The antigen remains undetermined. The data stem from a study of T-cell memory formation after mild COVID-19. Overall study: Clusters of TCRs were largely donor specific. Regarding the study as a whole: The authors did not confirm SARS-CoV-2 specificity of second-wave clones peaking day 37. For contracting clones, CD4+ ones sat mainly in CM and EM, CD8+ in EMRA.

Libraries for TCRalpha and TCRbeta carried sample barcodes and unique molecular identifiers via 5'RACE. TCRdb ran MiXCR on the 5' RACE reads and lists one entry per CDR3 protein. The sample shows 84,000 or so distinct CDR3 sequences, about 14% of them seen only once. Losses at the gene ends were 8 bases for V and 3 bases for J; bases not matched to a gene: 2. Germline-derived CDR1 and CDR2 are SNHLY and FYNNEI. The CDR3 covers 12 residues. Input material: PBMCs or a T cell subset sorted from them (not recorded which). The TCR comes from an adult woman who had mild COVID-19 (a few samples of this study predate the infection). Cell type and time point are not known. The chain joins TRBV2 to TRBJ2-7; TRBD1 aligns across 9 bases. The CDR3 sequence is CASRDRVYEQYF. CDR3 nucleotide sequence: TGTGCCAGCCGGGACAGGGTCTACGAGCAGTACTTC.